Listed below are T cell receptor beta chains from one sample, sequenced in a study of cytomegalovirus exposure and HLA in healthy donors. Sequencing was performed with immunoSEQ multiplex PCR; in TCRdb, only in-frame clones are kept and a portion is missing. Of around 110,000 clones listed, about 69% are singletons. Input material: PBMCs. These receptor sequences come from a woman between 18 and 30 years old in good health and CMV-seronegative. Each CDR3 is given with its conserved first and last residue. The D gene is left open where the match is weak. Clone size is stated in some rows and not others, as once, few, many or a class when expanded.

len	abundance	v_gene	d_gene	j_gene	CDR3nt	CDR3aa
13	.	TRBV30	.	TRBJ1-1	TGTGCCTGTAAATCCGTTTCGGGGGCTGAAGCTTTCTTT	CACKSVSGAEAFF
13	.	TRBV2	.	TRBJ1-2	TGTGCCAGCAAGTACGCCCCAGGGGATGGCTACACCTTC	CASKYAPGDGYTF
12	.	TRBV2	.	TRBJ1-2	TGTGCCAGCACGGAGGGGATTAGGGGCTACACCTTC	CASTEGIRGYTF
18	.	TRBV6-1	.	TRBJ1-1	TGTGCCAGCAGTGGTTCCCACAGCGGGGCGCGATTGAGCACTGAAGCTTTCTTT	CASSGSHSGARLSTEAFF
15	.	TRBV5-1	.	TRBJ1-6	TGCGCCAGCAGCTTTTCTCCGGGGGGCTATTCACCCCTCCACTTT	CASSFSPGGYSPLHF
14	few	TRBV25-1	TRBD1	TRBJ1-2	TGTGCCAGCAGTGTGGCGGGACAGAACTATGGCTACACCTTC	CASSVAGQNYGYTF
16	.	TRBV4-1	.	TRBJ2-7	TGCGCCAGCAGCCAAGAGTCCGGGACACCGTCCTACGAGCAGTACTTC	CASSQESGTPSYEQYF
14	.	TRBV9	.	TRBJ1-2	TGTGCCAGCAGCCGAGACAGGACATTCTATGGCTACACCTTC	CASSRDRTFYGYTF
13	once	TRBV19	TRBD1	TRBJ1-5	TGTGCCAGTAGACGACAGGGGGACCAGCCCCAGCATTTT	CASRRQGDQPQHF
14	.	TRBV6-5	TRBD1	TRBJ1-5	TGTGCCAGCAGTTCCTACAGGGGGAATCAGCCCCAGCATTTT	CASSSYRGNQPQHF
18	once	TRBV15	.	TRBJ1-5	TGTGCCACCAGCAGAGCAGGGGAAAGCCTATATAGCAATCAGCCCCAGCATTTT	CATSRAGESLYSNQPQHF
14	.	TRBV29-1	TRBD1	TRBJ2-1	TGCAGCGTTCCCCGGGACAGGGGCTACAATGAGCAGTTCTTC	CSVPRDRGYNEQFF
14	.	TRBV6-5	.	TRBJ1-6	TGTGCCAGCAGTTACTGGACAGATGATTCACCCCTCCACTTT	CASSYWTDDSPLHF
12	few	TRBV5-1	.	TRBJ2-3	TGCGCCAGCAGCTTCCAGATAGATACGCAGTATTTT	CASSFQIDTQYF
14	.	TRBV10-3	TRBD1	TRBJ1-2	TGTGCCATCAGTGGGGGGAGACAGGGTGATGGCTACACCTTC	CAISGGRQGDGYTF
15	.	TRBV5-6	.	TRBJ2-3	TGTGCCAGCAGCTTGGAAGTGGTACGAGGGGATACGCAGTATTTT	CASSLEVVRGDTQYF
14	.	TRBV21-1	.	TRBJ2-5	TGTGCCAGCAGCACGGCGGGTGACCAAGAGACCCAGTACTTC	CASSTAGDQETQYF
13	.	TRBV18	.	TRBJ2-7	TGTGCCAGCTCACCCGCAGGGAGGTACGAGCAGTACTTC	CASSPAGRYEQYF
13	.	TRBV15	.	TRBJ1-1	TGTGCCACCAGCAGAGATCTACAGGGTGAAGCTTTCTTT	CATSRDLQGEAFF
13	.	TRBV6-4	.	TRBJ1-1	TGTGCCAGCAGTGAAGTCTATGGCACTGAAGCTTTCTTT	CASSEVYGTEAFF
13	.	TRBV11-2	.	TRBJ2-3	TGTGCCAGCCGCTTAACAAGCACAGATACGCAGTATTTT	CASRLTSTDTQYF
15	once	TRBV5-1	.	TRBJ1-3	TGCGCCAGCAGCGAACAGGGATTAACGGGAAACACCATATATTTT	CASSEQGLTGNTIYF
14	.	TRBV5-1	.	TRBJ2-3	TGCGCCAGCAGCTTGAGCTTGGGCACAGATACGCAGTATTTT	CASSLSLGTDTQYF
11	.	TRBV19	.	TRBJ1-5	TGTGCCAGTAGAGGGGTGGGGCCCCAGCATTTT	CASRGVGPQHF
14	.	TRBV6-5	.	TRBJ1-6	TGTGCCAGCAGACCACCGGGGGGTAATTCACCCCTCCACTTT	CASRPPGGNSPLHF
13	.	TRBV30	.	TRBJ1-1	TGTGCCTGGAGTGTACTCGGGGTCCGAAGAGCTTTCTTT	CAWSVLGVRRAFF
14	.	TRBV25-1	TRBD1	TRBJ2-7	TGTGCCAGCAGTGAGCCCGGGACAGCCTACGAGCAGTACTTC	CASSEPGTAYEQYF
11	few	TRBV5-1	.	TRBJ1-4	TGCGCCAGCAGCTACGGGGAAAAACTGTTTTTT	CASSYGEKLFF